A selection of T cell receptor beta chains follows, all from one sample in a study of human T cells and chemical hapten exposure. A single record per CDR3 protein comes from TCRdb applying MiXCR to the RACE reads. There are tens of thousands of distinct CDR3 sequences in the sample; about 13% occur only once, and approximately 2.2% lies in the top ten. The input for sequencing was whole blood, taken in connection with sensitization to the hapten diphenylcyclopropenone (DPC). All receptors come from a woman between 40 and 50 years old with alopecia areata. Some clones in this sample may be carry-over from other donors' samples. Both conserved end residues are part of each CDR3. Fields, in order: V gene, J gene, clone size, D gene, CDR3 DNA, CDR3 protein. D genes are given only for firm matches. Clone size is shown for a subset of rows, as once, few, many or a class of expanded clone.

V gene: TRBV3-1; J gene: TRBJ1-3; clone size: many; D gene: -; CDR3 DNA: TGTGCCAGCAGCCAAGAGGGTTCCCCTGGAAACACCATATATTTT; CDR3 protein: CASSQEGSPGNTIYF
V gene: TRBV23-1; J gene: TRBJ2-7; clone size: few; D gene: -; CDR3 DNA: TGCGCCAGCTCCGACTCTACAGGGATCCACGAGCAGTACTTC; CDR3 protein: CASSDSTGIHEQYF
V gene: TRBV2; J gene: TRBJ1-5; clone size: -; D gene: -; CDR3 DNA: TGTGCCAGCAGTGGACAGGATCAGCCCCAGCATTTT; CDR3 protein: CASSGQDQPQHF
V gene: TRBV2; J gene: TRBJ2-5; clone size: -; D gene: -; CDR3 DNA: TGTGTCAGCTTTTGGGGGGTCGGAGAGACCCAGTACTTC; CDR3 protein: CVSFWGVGETQYF
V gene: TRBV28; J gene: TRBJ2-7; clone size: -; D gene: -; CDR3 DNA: TGTGCCAGCAGTTTCCCACCCTTTTTCTACGAGCAGTACTTC; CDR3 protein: CASSFPPFFYEQYF
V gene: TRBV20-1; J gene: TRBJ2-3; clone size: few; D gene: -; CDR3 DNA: TGCAGTGCCCCTACCCCGGGACTGCCGGATACGCAGTATTTT; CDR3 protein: CSAPTPGLPDTQYF
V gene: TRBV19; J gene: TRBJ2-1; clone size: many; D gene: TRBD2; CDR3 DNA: TGTGCCAGTAGTATAGTTCTAGCGGCTTCCTACAATGAGCAGTTCTTC; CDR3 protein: CASSIVLAASYNEQFF
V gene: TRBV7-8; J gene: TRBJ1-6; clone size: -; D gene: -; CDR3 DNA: TGTGCCAGCAGCGCTGAAGGTGGTTGGAATTCACCCCTCCACTTT; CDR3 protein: CASSAEGGWNSPLHF
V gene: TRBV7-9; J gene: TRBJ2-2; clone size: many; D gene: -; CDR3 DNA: TGTGCCAGCAGCTTCTCCGGGAACACCGGGGAGCTGTTTTTT; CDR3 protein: CASSFSGNTGELFF
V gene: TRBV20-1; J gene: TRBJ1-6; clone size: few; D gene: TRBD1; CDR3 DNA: TGCAGTGCCAGATCTCAGGGGGCCTTCTATAATTCACCCCTCCACTTT; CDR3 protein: CSARSQGAFYNSPLHF
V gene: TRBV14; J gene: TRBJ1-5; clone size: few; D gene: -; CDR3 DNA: TGTGCCAGCAGCCAGTTCAGCGGTCAGCCCCAGCATTTT; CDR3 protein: CASSQFSGQPQHF
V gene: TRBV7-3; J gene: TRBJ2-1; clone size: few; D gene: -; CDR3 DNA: TGTGCCAGCAGCCGGGAGTTGGGTGAGCAGTTCTTC; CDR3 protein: CASSRELGEQFF
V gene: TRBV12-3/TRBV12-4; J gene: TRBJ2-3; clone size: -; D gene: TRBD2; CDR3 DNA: TGTGCCAGCAGTTTTGGGGGGGGCACAGATACGCAGTATTTT; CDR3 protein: CASSFGGGTDTQYF